This T cell receptor (beta chain) derives from a study of blood T cell repertoires in COVID-19. Study-level background: COVID-19 samples, acute and convalescent, were from the United States, Italy and Spain.

Only in-frame clones appear in the TCRdb table, and some are missing; sequencing was by immunoSEQ multiplex PCR. The sample lists 250,000 to 350,000 clones, about four fifths occurring once. Those enrolled in Seattle joined during active infection and were followed longitudinally afterward. Sample: peripheral blood. This TCR derives from a person aged 65 to 85 with COVID-19, enrolled during active disease.

CDR3 nucleotide sequence: TGTGCCAGCAGTCGGACACCGGGAGCCCAACCCGGTGGAAACACCATATATTTT. As protein: CASSRTPGAQPGGNTIYF. The gene calls are TRBV27 and TRBJ1-3; the D gene is possibly TRBD1 (5 bases). V lost 5 bases and J lost 3, with 23 bases in between. CDR3 size: 18 residues. Germline-derived CDR1 and CDR2 are MNHEY and SMNVEV (reference sequence).